This TCR beta chain was sequenced during a study of cytomegalovirus exposure and HLA in healthy donors. Study results and caveats: Versus the approximately 720-donor mean, an Asian-associated ancestry cluster reportedly showed fewer N-insertions in a later analysis. Roughly even sequencing depth across donors was the assumption behind the presence/absence analyses.

CDR1 and CDR2 from the germline V gene are SGHTA and FQGNSA. The CDR3 is made up of 16 amino acids. Trimming cost V 4 bases and J 3 bases; bases outside gene matches: 7. Details on this clone: Antigen unknown.

PCR primers comprised 60 Vbeta and 13 Jbeta primers. Sequenced by immunoSEQ multiplex PCR; TCRdb stores in-frame clones only, minus some. The data show 150,000 or so clones, with 73% seen just once and about 1.5% held by the top ten. Sequencing used PBMCs. The receptor's source is a woman under 30 in good health and CMV-seronegative. The genes are TRBV7-2 and TRBJ2-2, with 8 bases matching TRBD2. The CDR3 is CASSSPTSAYTGELFF. The CDR3 DNA reads TGTGCCAGCAGCTCCCCGACTAGCGCGTACACCGGGGAGCTGTTTTTT.